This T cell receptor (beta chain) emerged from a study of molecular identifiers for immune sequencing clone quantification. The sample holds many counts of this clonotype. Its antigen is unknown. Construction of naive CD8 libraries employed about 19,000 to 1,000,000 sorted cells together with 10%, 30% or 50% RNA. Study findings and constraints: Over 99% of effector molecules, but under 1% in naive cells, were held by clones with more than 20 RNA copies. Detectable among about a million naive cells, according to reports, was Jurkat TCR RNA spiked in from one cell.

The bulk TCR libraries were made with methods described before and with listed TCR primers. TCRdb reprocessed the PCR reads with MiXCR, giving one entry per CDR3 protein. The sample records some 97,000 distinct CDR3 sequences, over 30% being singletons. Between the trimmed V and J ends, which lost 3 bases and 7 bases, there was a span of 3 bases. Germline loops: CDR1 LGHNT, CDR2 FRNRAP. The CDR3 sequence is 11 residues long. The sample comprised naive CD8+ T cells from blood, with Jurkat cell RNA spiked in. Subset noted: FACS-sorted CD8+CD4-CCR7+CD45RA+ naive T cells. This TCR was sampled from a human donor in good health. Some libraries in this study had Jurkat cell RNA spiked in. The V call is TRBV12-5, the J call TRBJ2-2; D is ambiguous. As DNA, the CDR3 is TGTGCTAGTGGTTTTCACGGGGAGCTGTTTTTT. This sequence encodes CASGFHGELFF. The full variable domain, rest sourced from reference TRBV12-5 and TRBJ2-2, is DARVTQTPRHKVTEMGQEVTMRCQPILGHNTVFWYRQTMMQGLELLAYFRNRAPLDDSGMPKDRFSAEMPDATLATLKIQPSEPRDSAVYFCASGFHGELFFGEGSRLTVL.